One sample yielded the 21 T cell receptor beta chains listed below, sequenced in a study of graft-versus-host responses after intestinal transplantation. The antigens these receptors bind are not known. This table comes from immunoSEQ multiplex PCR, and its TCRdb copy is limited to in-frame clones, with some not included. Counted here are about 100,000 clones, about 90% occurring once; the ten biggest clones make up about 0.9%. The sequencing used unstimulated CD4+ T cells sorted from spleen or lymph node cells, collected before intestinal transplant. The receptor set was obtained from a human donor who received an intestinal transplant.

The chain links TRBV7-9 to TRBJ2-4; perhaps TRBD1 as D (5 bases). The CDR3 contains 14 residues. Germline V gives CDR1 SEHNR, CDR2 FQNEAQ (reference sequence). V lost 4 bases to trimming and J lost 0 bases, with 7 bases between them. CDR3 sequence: CASSYDRAKNIQYF. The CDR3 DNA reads TGTGCCAGCAGCTACGACAGAGCCAAAAACATTCAGTACTTC.

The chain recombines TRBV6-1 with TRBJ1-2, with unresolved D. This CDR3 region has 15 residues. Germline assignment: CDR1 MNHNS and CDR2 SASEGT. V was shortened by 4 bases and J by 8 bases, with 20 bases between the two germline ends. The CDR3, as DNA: TGTGCCAGCAGTGTACCCCTCCCCAAGCCTTACGGCTACACCTTC. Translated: CASSVPLPKPYGYTF.

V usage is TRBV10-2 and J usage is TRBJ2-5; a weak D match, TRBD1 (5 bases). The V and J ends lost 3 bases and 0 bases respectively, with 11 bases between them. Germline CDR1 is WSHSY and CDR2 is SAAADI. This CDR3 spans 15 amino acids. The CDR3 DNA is TGCGCCAGCAGTGACAGGGCGACCCACCAAGAGACCCAGTACTTC. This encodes CASSDRATHQETQYF.

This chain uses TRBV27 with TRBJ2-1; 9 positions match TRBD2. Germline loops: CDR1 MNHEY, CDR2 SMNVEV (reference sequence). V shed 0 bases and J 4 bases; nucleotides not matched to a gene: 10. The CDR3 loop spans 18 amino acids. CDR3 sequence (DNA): TGTGCCAGCAGTTTATCGAAAGGCGGGACTAGCAAGTACAATGAGCAGTTCTTC. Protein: CASSLSKGGTSKYNEQFF.

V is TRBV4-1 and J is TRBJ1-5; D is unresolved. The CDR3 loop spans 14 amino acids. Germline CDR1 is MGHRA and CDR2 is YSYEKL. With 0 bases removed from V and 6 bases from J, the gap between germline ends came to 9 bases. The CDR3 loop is CASSQDAGGQPQHF. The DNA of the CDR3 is TGCGCCAGCAGCCAAGACGCAGGAGGTCAGCCCCAGCATTTT.

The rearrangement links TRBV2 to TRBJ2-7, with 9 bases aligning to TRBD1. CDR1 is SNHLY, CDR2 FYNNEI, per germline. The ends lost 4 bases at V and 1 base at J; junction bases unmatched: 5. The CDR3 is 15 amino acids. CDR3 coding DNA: TGTGCCAGCAGTGCAGACAGGGGGGAGTCCTACGAGCAGTACTTC. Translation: CASSADRGESYEQYF.

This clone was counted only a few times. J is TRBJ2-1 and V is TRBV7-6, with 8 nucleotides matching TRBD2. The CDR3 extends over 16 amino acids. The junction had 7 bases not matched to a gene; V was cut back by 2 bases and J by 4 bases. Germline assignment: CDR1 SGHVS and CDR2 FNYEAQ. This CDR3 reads CASSLRGGSLYNEQFF. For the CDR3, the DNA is TGTGCCAGCAGCTTACGCGGGGGGTCTCTATACAATGAGCAGTTCTTC.

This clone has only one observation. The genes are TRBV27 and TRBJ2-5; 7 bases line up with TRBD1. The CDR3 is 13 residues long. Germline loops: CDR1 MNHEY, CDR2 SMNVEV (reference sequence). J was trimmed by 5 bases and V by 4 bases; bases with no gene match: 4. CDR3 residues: CASSSRQGETQYF. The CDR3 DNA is TGTGCCAGCAGTTCCCGACAGGGTGAGACCCAGTACTTC.

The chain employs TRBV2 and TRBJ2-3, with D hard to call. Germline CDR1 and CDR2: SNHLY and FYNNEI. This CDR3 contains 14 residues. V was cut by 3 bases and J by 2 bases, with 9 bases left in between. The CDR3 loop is CASSDKQLTDTQYF. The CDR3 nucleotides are TGTGCCAGCAGTGACAAACAGCTCACAGATACGCAGTATTTT.

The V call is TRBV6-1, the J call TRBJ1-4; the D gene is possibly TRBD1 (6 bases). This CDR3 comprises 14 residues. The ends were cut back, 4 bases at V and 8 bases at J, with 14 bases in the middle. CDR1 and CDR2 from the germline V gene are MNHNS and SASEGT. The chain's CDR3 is CASSGRGREEKLFF. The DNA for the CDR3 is TGTGCCAGCAGTGGCAGGGGAAGGGAGGAAAAACTGTTTTTT.

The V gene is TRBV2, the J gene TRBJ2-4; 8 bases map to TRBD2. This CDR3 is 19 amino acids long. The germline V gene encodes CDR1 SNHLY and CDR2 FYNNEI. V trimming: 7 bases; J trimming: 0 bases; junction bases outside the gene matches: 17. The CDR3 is CASKERVAGGALAKNIQYF. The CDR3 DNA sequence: TGTGCCAGCAAAGAACGGGTGGCGGGGGGCGCCCTAGCCAAAAACATTCAGTACTTC.

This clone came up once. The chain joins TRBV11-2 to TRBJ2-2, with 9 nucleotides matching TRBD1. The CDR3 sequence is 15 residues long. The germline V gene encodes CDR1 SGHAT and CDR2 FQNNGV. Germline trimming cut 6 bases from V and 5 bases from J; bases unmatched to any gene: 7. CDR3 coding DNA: TGTGCCAGCAGGGCACAGGGGGCTAGAACCGGGGAGCTGTTTTTT. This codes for CASRAQGARTGELFF.

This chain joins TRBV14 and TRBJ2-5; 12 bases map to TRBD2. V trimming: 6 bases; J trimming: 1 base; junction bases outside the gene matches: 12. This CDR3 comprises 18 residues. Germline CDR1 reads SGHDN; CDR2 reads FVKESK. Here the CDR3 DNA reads TGTGCCAGCAGTCCAGAGCTAGCGGGAGGGCCGCTCCAAGAGACCCAGTACTTC. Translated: CASSPELAGGPLQETQYF.

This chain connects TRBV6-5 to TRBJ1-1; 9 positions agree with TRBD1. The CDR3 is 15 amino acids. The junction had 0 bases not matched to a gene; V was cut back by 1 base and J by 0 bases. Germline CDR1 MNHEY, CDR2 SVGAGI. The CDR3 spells CASSYWTGVNTEAFF. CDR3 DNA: TGTGCCAGCAGTTACTGGACAGGGGTGAACACTGAAGCTTTCTTT.

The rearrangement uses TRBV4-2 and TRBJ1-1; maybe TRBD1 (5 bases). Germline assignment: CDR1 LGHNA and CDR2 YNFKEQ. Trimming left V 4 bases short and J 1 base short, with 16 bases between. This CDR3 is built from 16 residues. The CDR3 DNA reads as TGTGCCAGCAGCCGGGATGGGGGTTATAAGAACACTGAAGCTTTCTTT. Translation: CASSRDGGYKNTEAFF.

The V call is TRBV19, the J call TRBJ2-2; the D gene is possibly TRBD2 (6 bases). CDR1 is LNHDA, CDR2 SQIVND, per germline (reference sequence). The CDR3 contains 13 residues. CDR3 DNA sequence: TGTGCGAGCCGGGACTTGAGTACCGGGGAGCTGTTTTTT. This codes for CASRDLSTGELFF.

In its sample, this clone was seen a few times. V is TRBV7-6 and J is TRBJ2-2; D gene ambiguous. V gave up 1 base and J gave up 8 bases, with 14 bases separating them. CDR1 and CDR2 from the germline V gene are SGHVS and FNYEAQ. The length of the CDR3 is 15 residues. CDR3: CASSLEGAPRGELFF. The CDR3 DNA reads TGTGCCAGCAGCTTAGAGGGTGCGCCGAGGGGGGAGCTGTTTTTT.

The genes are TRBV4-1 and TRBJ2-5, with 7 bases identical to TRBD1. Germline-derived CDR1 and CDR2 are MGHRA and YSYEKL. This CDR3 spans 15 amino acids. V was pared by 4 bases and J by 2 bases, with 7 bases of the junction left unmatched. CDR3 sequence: CASSRYRDSQETQYF. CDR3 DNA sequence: TGCGCCAGCAGCCGATATAGGGACAGTCAAGAGACCCAGTACTTC.

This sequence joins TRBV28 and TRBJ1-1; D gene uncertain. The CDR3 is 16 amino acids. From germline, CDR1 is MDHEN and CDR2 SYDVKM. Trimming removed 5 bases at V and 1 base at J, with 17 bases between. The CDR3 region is CASSSQKLWKNTEAFF. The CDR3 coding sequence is TGTGCCAGCAGTAGTCAAAAGTTGTGGAAGAACACTGAAGCTTTCTTT.

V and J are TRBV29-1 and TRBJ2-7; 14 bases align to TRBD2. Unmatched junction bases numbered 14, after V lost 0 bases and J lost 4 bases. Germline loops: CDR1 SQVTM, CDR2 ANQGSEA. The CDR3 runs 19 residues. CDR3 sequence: CSVEDRRTSGGLGIYEQYF. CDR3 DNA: TGCAGCGTTGAAGATAGGAGGACTAGCGGGGGGCTGGGCATTTACGAGCAGTACTTC.

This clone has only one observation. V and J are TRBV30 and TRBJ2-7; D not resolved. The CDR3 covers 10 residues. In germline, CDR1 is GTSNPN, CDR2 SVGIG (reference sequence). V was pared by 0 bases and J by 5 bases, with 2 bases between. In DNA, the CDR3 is TGTGCCTGGAGTGTGGACGAGCAGTACTTC. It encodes CAWSVDEQYF.